One sample yielded the 19 T cell receptor beta chains listed below, sequenced in a study of blood T cell repertoires in COVID-19. Assay: immunoSEQ multiplex PCR; the TCRdb copy retains only in-frame clones and omits some. The table includes 55,000 or so clones, 70% to 90% detected once. Input material: peripheral blood. Source of these receptors: a man aged 55 to 70 with active or convalescent COVID-19.

This clone appeared a single time. The chain uses TRBV7-8 and TRBJ1-1; 8 nucleotides line up with TRBD1. This CDR3 contains 12 residues. V shed 10 bases, J shed 5 bases, and the junction held 6 bases outside the gene matches. Germline V gene lookup returns CDR1 SGHVS and CDR2 FQNEAQ. The CDR3 sequence: CATRTGWTEAFF. DNA of the CDR3: TGTGCCACCAGGACAGGGTGGACTGAAGCTTTCTTT.

The rearrangement uses TRBV7-2 and TRBJ2-3; D is unclear. V lost 5 bases to trimming and J lost 2 bases, with 14 bases between them. This CDR3 has 15 residues. The germline V gene encodes CDR1 SGHTA and CDR2 FQGNSA. The CDR3 region is CASSADGSTTDTQYF. CDR3 DNA: TGTGCCAGCAGCGCTGATGGCAGTACCACAGATACGCAGTATTTT.

This chain uses TRBV6-5 with TRBJ2-7; no clear D. The CDR3 has 13 amino acids. The germline CDR1 and CDR2 sequences are MNHEY and SVGAGI. The V gene lost 7 bases and the J gene lost 5 bases, with 15 bases spanning the gap. In nucleotides, the CDR3 is TGTGCCAGCACCCGCCCTACTCGGGACGAGCAGTACTTC. Its protein product is CASTRPTRDEQYF.

The V call is TRBV5-1, the J call TRBJ2-5; maybe TRBD2 (6 bases). Trimming pared 0 bases from V and 4 bases from J, leaving 10 bases between. Germline V gene lookup returns CDR1 SGHRS and CDR2 YFSETQ. The CDR3 contains 14 residues. CDR3 loop: CASSLDGGRETQYF. CDR3 nucleotides: TGCGCCAGCAGCTTGGATGGGGGGAGAGAGACCCAGTACTTC.

This clone appeared a few times. The chain uses TRBV29-1 and TRBJ2-3, with 8 bases aligning to TRBD2. Germline loops: CDR1 SQVTM, CDR2 ANQGSEA. After removal of 4 bases from V and 3 bases from J, the junction contained 3 bases not matched to a gene. This CDR3 spans 13 amino acids. In DNA, the CDR3 is TGCAGCGTTGGGACTAGCCGGACAGATACGCAGTATTTT. Translating gives CSVGTSRTDTQYF.

The rearrangement joins TRBV19 to TRBJ1-1; D call uncertain. Germline values: CDR1 LNHDA, CDR2 SQIVND (reference sequence). V was pared by 5 bases and J by 3 bases, with 10 bases between. The CDR3 extends over 13 amino acids. The CDR3 region has the DNA TGTGCCAGTAGTCGGAGGAGGGACACTGAAGCTTTCTTT. Amino acid sequence: CASSRRRDTEAFF. Using reference TRBV19 and TRBJ1-1 for the parts outside the CDR3, the full variable domain is DGGITQSPKYLFRKEGQNVTLSCEQNLNHDAMYWYRQDPGQGLRLIYYSQIVNDFQKGDIAEGYSVSREKKESFPLTVTSAQKNPTAFYLCASSRRRDTEAFFGQGTRLTVV.

The chain is built from TRBV28 and TRBJ2-3, with 16 bases aligning to TRBD2. This CDR3 has 18 amino acids. V shed 6 bases, J shed 2 bases, and the junction held 8 bases outside the gene matches. Germline V lookup: CDR1 MDHEN, CDR2 SYDVKM. The CDR3 is CASRTGLAGGLNTDTQYF. The CDR3, as DNA: TGTGCCAGCAGGACGGGACTAGCGGGGGGGCTGAACACAGATACGCAGTATTTT. Full variable domain (missing parts from reference TRBV28 and TRBJ2-3): DVKVTQSSRYLVKRTGEKVFLECVQDMDHENMFWYRQDPGLGLRLIYFSYDVKMKEKGDIPEGYSVSREKKERFSLILESASTNQTSMYLCASRTGLAGGLNTDTQYFGPGTRLTVL.

The V gene is TRBV18, the J gene TRBJ1-2; D ambiguous. Trimming shortened V by 6 bases and J by 6 bases, and 17 bases separated the two germline ends. Germline lookup yields CDR1 KGHSH and CDR2 LQKENI. The CDR3 totals 14 residues. The CDR3 is CASSLSGERNGYTF. Written as DNA, the CDR3 is TGTGCCAGCTCCCTCTCCGGAGAGCGGAATGGCTACACCTTC.

The rearrangement joins TRBV4-2 to TRBJ1-2; 8 bases map to TRBD1. CDR1 is LGHNA and CDR2 is YNFKEQ in the germline V gene. CDR3 length equals 14 residues. Unmatched junction bases numbered 3, after V lost 4 bases and J lost 2 bases. CDR3 in DNA: TGTGCCAGCAGCCCAACAGGGGGAAACTATGGCTACACCTTC. Translated, it gives CASSPTGGNYGYTF.

J is TRBJ2-1 and V is TRBV5-1; tentative D call: TRBD2 (5 bases). CDR3 length equals 15 residues. Per germline, CDR1 SGHRS and CDR2 YFSETQ. V lost 9 bases, J lost 0 bases, and 16 bases lay in between. The CDR3 region has the DNA TGCGCCATCTTATCCCTAGGGAGCTCCTACAATGAGCAGTTCTTC. Its protein product is CAILSLGSSYNEQFF.

This clone was seen only once. CDR3 nucleotide sequence: TGCGCCAGCAGCTCGCTGGCTAGCGGGAGGAGACAAGAGACCCAGTACTTC. Residues: CASSSLASGRRQETQYF. The genes are TRBV5-1 and TRBJ2-5; 11 positions match TRBD2. V lost 3 bases and J lost 2; bases outside the gene matches: 9. Germline V gives CDR1 SGHRS, CDR2 YFSETQ. The CDR3 is 17 amino acids. The variable domain in full, completed from reference TRBV5-1 and TRBJ2-5, reads KAGVTQTPRYLIKTRGQQVTLSCSPISGHRSVSWYQQTPGQGLQFLFEYFSETQRNKGNFPGRFSGRQFSNSRSEMNVSTLELGDSALYLCASSSLASGRRQETQYFGPGTRLLVL.

The chain links TRBV19 to TRBJ1-4, with D possibly matching TRBD1 (5 bases). V gave up 4 bases and J gave up 5 bases, with 14 bases separating them. Germline loops: CDR1 LNHDA, CDR2 SQIVND (reference sequence). The CDR3 length is 15 residues. CDR3 coding DNA: TGTGCCAGTAGTAAAACAGCGGGGACGAATGAAAAACTGTTTTTT. It encodes CASSKTAGTNEKLFF.

The J gene is TRBJ2-7, the V gene TRBV11-1; 9 nucleotides agree with TRBD1. From germline, CDR1 is SGHAT and CDR2 FQDESV (reference sequence). The CDR3 runs 14 residues. The V gene end was trimmed by 4 bases and the J gene end by 2 bases; junction bases not matched to a gene: 3. The CDR3 nucleotides are TGTGCCAGCAGCTACCGACAGGGGGCCTACGAGCAGTACTTC. Translation gives CASSYRQGAYEQYF.

The rearrangement links TRBV10-1 to TRBJ2-5; 10 nucleotides align to TRBD1. V lost 5 bases, J lost 4 bases, and 7 bases stayed unmatched. From germline, CDR1 is WNHNN and CDR2 SYGVQD (reference sequence). This CDR3 spans 15 amino acids. The DNA of the CDR3 is TGCGCCAGCAGTCCCGGGACAGGGGTTCCAGAGACCCAGTACTTC. Translating gives CASSPGTGVPETQYF.

The J gene is TRBJ2-1, the V gene TRBV11-2; D is undetermined. The V gene's germline CDR1 is SGHAT and CDR2 FQNNGV. This CDR3 comprises 14 residues. V dropped 2 bases and J dropped 8 bases, with 13 bases sitting between them. The CDR3 region is CASSLTSPRDEQFF. CDR3 sequence (DNA): TGTGCCAGCAGCTTAACCTCCCCTCGGGATGAGCAGTTCTTC. The variable domain in full, completed from reference TRBV11-2 and TRBJ2-1, reads EAGVAQSPRYKIIEKRQSVAFWCNPISGHATLYWYQQILGQGPKLLIQFQNNGVVDDSQLPKDRFSAERLKGVDSTLKIQPAKLEDSAVYLCASSLTSPRDEQFFGPGTRLTVL.

The chain combines TRBV4-1 with TRBJ2-1; 8 nucleotides agree with TRBD2. This CDR3 spans 16 amino acids. Germline lookup yields CDR1 MGHRA and CDR2 YSYEKL. With 3 bases clipped from V and 0 bases from J, the junction kept 4 bases outside the gene matches. CDR3 protein: CASSQVAGNSYNEQFF. The CDR3 DNA reads TGCGCCAGCAGCCAGGTAGCGGGGAACTCCTACAATGAGCAGTTCTTC.

This clone has just one count. V and J are TRBV7-2 and TRBJ2-1; D is ambiguous. Germline V gives CDR1 SGHTA, CDR2 FQGNSA. The CDR3 covers 14 residues. V lost 1 base to trimming and J lost 0 bases, with 4 bases between them. This chain's CDR3 is CASSLGRSYNEQFF. CDR3 DNA sequence: TGTGCCAGCAGCTTAGGTCGCTCCTACAATGAGCAGTTCTTC.

V and J are TRBV28 and TRBJ2-5; 8 positions agree with TRBD2. The CDR3 totals 13 residues. The V segment lost 6 bases and the J segment 5 bases; nucleotides outside the gene matches: 5. Germline V gene data show CDR1 as MDHEN and CDR2 as SYDVKM. The CDR3, as DNA: TGTGCCAGCAGAACGGGGGGGGAGGAGACCCAGTACTTC. Translation: CASRTGGEETQYF.

The rearrangement joins TRBV7-9 to TRBJ2-7, with 9 bases identical to TRBD1. The V and J ends lost 2 bases and 5 bases, in that order; junction bases with no gene match: 16. CDR1 is SEHNR, CDR2 FQNEAQ, per germline (reference sequence). CDR3 length: 18 residues. The CDR3 protein is CASSLPGQGRRDANEQYF. CDR3 coding DNA: TGTGCCAGCAGCTTACCGGGACAGGGAAGAAGGGACGCCAACGAGCAGTACTTC.